The present T cell receptor beta chain was sequenced within a study of early stage breast cancer tumors. Study at large: Of around 15 invasive breast tumors, about a dozen were hormone receptor-positive, HER2-negative. General study points: Unsorted bulk genomic DNA sequencing lacked pairing and functional marker data.

Using immunoSEQ multiplex PCR, the repertoire was profiled, and TCRdb retains in-frame clones only, with some absent. This sample yields more than 65,000 clones, of which approximately 80% are seen a single time; over 3.5% belongs to the top ten. V lost 0 bases to trimming and J lost 6 bases; unmatched junction nucleotides: 13. The germline V gene encodes CDR1 SGHNT and CDR2 YYREEE (reference sequence). The CDR3 extends over 17 amino acids. As to this clone: Antigen unknown.

Sequenced sample: blood. The receptor's source is a middle-aged person with breast cancer. This chain joins TRBV5-4 and TRBJ2-7; TRBD2 matches at 9 bases. The chain's CDR3 is CASSLGGLAGFESEQYF. In DNA, the CDR3 is TGTGCCAGCAGCTTGGGGGGTCTAGCGGGATTCGAGAGCGAGCAGTACTTC.